The 26 T cell receptor beta chains given below trace back to one sample, sequenced in a study of T-cell memory formation after mild COVID-19. TCRdb reanalysed the 5' RACE reads using MiXCR and keeps one entry per CDR3 protein. The sample has 120,000 to 150,000 distinct CDR3 sequences, about 14% seen once; the top ten hold 25% to 30%. Sample: PBMCs or a T cell subset sorted from them (not recorded which). These receptors were collected from an adult woman who had mild COVID-19 (a few samples of this study predate the infection). Cell type and time point are not known.

The DNA of the CDR3 is TGTGCCAGCAAATCTGGACTAGCCGTAGATCAATCCTACAATGAGCAGTTCTTC. Protein sequence: CASKSGLAVDQSYNEQFF. The rearrangement uses TRBV6-5 and TRBJ2-1; 8 bases map to TRBD2. Looked up from germline, CDR1 is MNHEY and CDR2 is SVGAGI. The CDR3 covers 18 residues. V was pared by 7 bases and J by 1 base, with 15 bases of the junction left unmatched.

This clonotype came up many times. This rearrangement joins TRBV4-3 to TRBJ2-2; D is uncertain. The CDR3 contains 14 residues. Between the trimmed V and J ends, which lost 3 bases and 3 bases, there was a span of 8 bases. The germline V gene has CDR1 LGHNA and CDR2 YSLEER. The CDR3 DNA follows: TGCGCCAGCAGCCACGATCGAGACACCGGGGAGCTGTTTTTT. This codes for CASSHDRDTGELFF.

In this sample, this clonotype turned up a few times. The rearrangement joins TRBV4-3 to TRBJ2-2, with D perhaps matching TRBD2 (5 bases). V was trimmed by 4 bases and J by 4 bases, leaving 13 bases between them. CDR3 length: 15 amino acids. CDR1 and CDR2 from the germline V gene are LGHNA and YSLEER. CDR3: CASSPTLGGTGELFF. The CDR3 region has the DNA TGCGCCAGCAGCCCTACCCTCGGAGGCACCGGGGAGCTGTTTTTT.

This clonotype occurred a few times. This chain links TRBV6-6 with TRBJ2-1, with 7 bases lining up with TRBD2. From germline, CDR1 is MNHNY and CDR2 SVGAGI (reference sequence). This CDR3 has 15 amino acids. V lost 4 bases to trimming and J lost 7 bases; unmatched junction nucleotides: 10. CDR3 sequence: CASSWGGRVWNEQFF. The DNA of the CDR3 is TGTGCCAGCAGTTGGGGAGGGAGGGTCTGGAATGAGCAGTTCTTC.

This clonotype was detected only a few times. The chain uses TRBV13 and TRBJ2-5; D remains unclear. Germline loops: CDR1 PRHDT, CDR2 FYEKMQ (reference sequence). Trimming removed 0 bases from V and 2 bases from J, with 7 bases in between. The CDR3 runs to 14 residues. CDR3: CASSLGVEQETQYF. As DNA, the CDR3 is TGTGCCAGCAGCTTAGGGGTGGAGCAAGAGACCCAGTACTTC. The variable domain in full, completed from reference TRBV13 and TRBJ2-5, reads AAGVIQSPRHLIKEKRETATLKCYPIPRHDTVYWYQQGPGQDPQFLISFYEKMQSDKGSIPDRFSAQQFSDYHSELNMSSLELGDSALYFCASSLGVEQETQYFGPGTRLLVL.

This clonotype was observed a few times. J is TRBJ1-2 and V is TRBV12-3 or TRBV12-4; 7 nucleotides align to TRBD1. Losses at the gene ends were 2 bases for V and 3 bases for J; bases not matched to a gene: 3. CDR3 size: 14 residues. CDR3 DNA sequence: TGTGCCAGCAGTTTATCGGGACAGCACTATGGCTACACCTTC. Protein: CASSLSGQHYGYTF.

In its sample, this clonotype was seen a few times. The chain links TRBV7-3 to TRBJ1-1; 8 bases agree with TRBD1. CDR1 is SGHTA and CDR2 is FQGTGA in the germline V gene. The CDR3 runs 15 residues. Germline trimming cut 5 bases from V and 6 bases from J; bases unmatched to any gene: 11. The DNA of the CDR3 is TGTGCCAGCAGCGCCGGGACAGGCGGGAGAGCTGAAGCTTTCTTT. Translated: CASSAGTGGRAEAFF.

The chain links TRBV20-1 to TRBJ1-1, with unresolved D. Germline CDR1 is DFQATT and CDR2 is SNEGSKA (reference sequence). The CDR3 runs 9 residues. Trimming removed 6 bases from V and 14 bases from J, with 13 bases in between. The CDR3 DNA reads as TGCAGTGCCCAAGGAGGGTACTTCTTT. Encoded protein: CSAQGGYFF.

This clonotype was counted between two and nine times. The rearrangement uses TRBV7-9 and TRBJ2-5; TRBD1 matches 7 bases. The CDR3 length is 13 residues. V shed 5 bases, J shed 3 bases, and the junction held 3 bases outside the gene matches. Germline CDR1 reads SEHNR; CDR2 reads FQNEAQ (reference sequence). The chain's CDR3 is CASSRDSEETQYF. CDR3 coding DNA: TGTGCCAGCAGCCGGGACAGTGAAGAGACCCAGTACTTC.

This chain links TRBV5-1 with TRBJ2-1; the D is unclear. V shed 1 base and J shed 6 bases, with 11 bases lying between them. Germline CDR1 and CDR2: SGHRS and YFSETQ. The CDR3 is made up of 14 amino acids. The CDR3 nucleotides read TGCGCCAGCAGCTTGAGACCGCCGGGCAATGAGCAGTTCTTC. As protein: CASSLRPPGNEQFF.

J is TRBJ2-2 and V is TRBV5-5; D ambiguous. The V end was cut by 0 bases, the J end by 1 base, with 10 bases between. The CDR3 totals 16 residues. In germline, CDR1 is SGHKS, CDR2 YYEKEE (reference sequence). The CDR3 region is CASSLAAPRNTGELFF. The CDR3 DNA is TGTGCCAGCAGCTTGGCGGCACCAAGGAACACCGGGGAGCTGTTTTTT.

This clonotype has just a few counts. The chain joins TRBV12-3 or TRBV12-4 to TRBJ2-7; D call uncertain. V gave up 1 base and J gave up 2 bases, with 6 bases separating them. The CDR3 is 13 residues long. The CDR3 region is CASSLGRTYEQYF. The CDR3 DNA follows: TGTGCCAGCAGTTTAGGGCGGACCTACGAGCAGTACTTC.

This clonotype was found a few times. The chain combines TRBV7-9 with TRBJ2-3; 8 bases fit TRBD1. The trim removed 4 bases at V and 4 bases at J, leaving 22 bases unmatched. The CDR3 is made up of 20 amino acids. CDR1 is SEHNR and CDR2 is FQNEAQ in the germline V gene (reference sequence). CDR3 loop: CASSSITADRGTVWPDTQYF. CDR3 DNA sequence: TGTGCCAGCAGCTCCATCACCGCAGACAGGGGAACGGTTTGGCCAGATACGCAGTATTTT. Full variable domain (outside the CDR3, taken from reference TRBV7-9 and TRBJ2-3): DTGVSQNPRHKITKRGQNVTFRCDPISEHNRLYWYRQTLGQGPEFLTYFQNEAQLEKSRLLSDRFSAERPKGSFSTLEIQRTEQGDSAMYLCASSSITADRGTVWPDTQYFGPGTRLTVL.

Only a few counts were recorded for this clonotype. V and J are TRBV7-2 and TRBJ2-4; possibly TRBD1 for D (6 bases). V lost 5 bases, J lost 2 bases, and 7 bases lay in between. The CDR3 totals 13 residues. CDR1 is SGHTA and CDR2 is FQGNSA in the germline V gene. For the CDR3, the DNA is TGTGCCAGCAGCCGGGACACCAAAAACATTCAGTACTTC. It translates to CASSRDTKNIQYF.

This clonotype was found many times. The chain links TRBV29-1 to TRBJ2-1; 9 nucleotides match TRBD1. The CDR3 loop spans 14 amino acids. Germline CDR1 is SQVTM and CDR2 is ANQGSEA. V lost 3 bases and J lost 5; bases outside the gene matches: 5. The CDR3 here is CSVEGTGWDNEQFF. The CDR3 coding sequence is TGCAGCGTTGAGGGGACAGGGTGGGACAATGAGCAGTTCTTC.

This clonotype was seen many times. The rearrangement links TRBV7-9 to TRBJ2-1, with unresolved D. The CDR3 covers 15 residues. CDR1 and CDR2 from the germline V gene are SEHNR and FQNEAQ (reference sequence). V lost 4 bases and J lost 5, with 15 bases in between. CDR3 residues: CASSSPIDTHNEQFF. In nucleotides, the CDR3 is TGTGCCAGCAGCTCCCCAATCGACACCCACAATGAGCAGTTCTTC.

The chain couples TRBV11-2 to TRBJ2-5; D possibly matches TRBD1 or TRBD2 (6 bases each). This CDR3 is built from 14 residues. The V end lost 7 bases, the J end lost 4 bases, and 16 bases lay between the germline ends. CDR1 is SGHAT and CDR2 is FQNNGV in the germline V gene. CDR3 nucleotides: TGTGCCAGCACCTTGGGGGGCTTAGGAGAGACCCAGTACTTC. Its translation: CASTLGGLGETQYF.

This clonotype was seen repeatedly, ten times or more. The chain is built from TRBV12-3 or TRBV12-4 and TRBJ1-2; D is undetermined. Trimming left V 6 bases short and J 6 bases short, with 20 bases between. The CDR3 is made up of 15 amino acids. The CDR3 bases are TGTGCCAGCAGGGCGGGGTTCGGACCGGTTGATGGCTACACCTTC. Translated: CASRAGFGPVDGYTF.

This clonotype occurred a few times. The rearrangement joins TRBV12-3 or TRBV12-4 to TRBJ2-1, with 7 nucleotides matching TRBD2. The CDR3 spans 16 residues. The J segment lost 4 bases and the V segment lost 2 bases, leaving 8 bases of the junction unmatched. The CDR3 spells CASSLYRRGSYNEQFF. As DNA, the CDR3 is TGTGCCAGCAGTTTATATAGGCGGGGGTCTTACAATGAGCAGTTCTTC.

The table lists this clonotype with a few counts. The chain recombines TRBV28 with TRBJ2-3, with D maybe TRBD1 (6 bases). Germline V CDR1 and CDR2: MDHEN, SYDVKM. V gave up 6 bases and J gave up 2 bases, with 18 bases separating them. The CDR3 totals 16 residues. The CDR3 here is CASSTRLRGITDTQYF. Written as DNA, the CDR3 is TGTGCCAGCAGCACAAGACTCAGGGGAATCACAGATACGCAGTATTTT.

A few counts support this clonotype. The V call is TRBV20-1, the J call TRBJ1-2, with D possibly being TRBD1 (6 bases). This CDR3 is 14 amino acids long. CDR1 is DFQATT and CDR2 is SNEGSKA in the germline V gene (reference sequence). Trimming pared 1 base from V and 4 bases from J, leaving 13 bases between. DNA for the CDR3: TGCAGTGCTAGAGGGGACATAGCTACCTATGGCTACACCTTC. It encodes CSARGDIATYGYTF.

V and J are TRBV24-1 and TRBJ1-1; D possibly corresponds to TRBD1 (6 bases). This CDR3 is built from 13 residues. V lost 6 bases and J lost 4, with 11 bases in between. Per germline, CDR1 KGHDR and CDR2 SFDVKD. CDR3 sequence: CATSQGLGTEAFF. The CDR3 bases are TGTGCCACCAGTCAGGGGCTGGGCACTGAAGCTTTCTTT.

This clonotype was counted a few times. V is TRBV2 and J is TRBJ2-7, with TRBD1 as a possible D gene (5 bases). Trimming pared 4 bases from V and 0 bases from J, leaving 10 bases between. Germline V gene data show CDR1 as SNHLY and CDR2 as FYNNEI. The CDR3 extends over 14 amino acids. The DNA of the CDR3 is TGTGCCAGCAGTGGGATAGGGGACTCCTACGAGCAGTACTTC. This codes for CASSGIGDSYEQYF.

The chain carries TRBV7-8 and TRBJ1-4, with no clear D. Germline V gene sequence: CDR1 SGHVS, CDR2 FQNEAQ. Trimming cost V 2 bases and J 5 bases, with 6 bases left between them. The CDR3 has 13 amino acids. The DNA of the CDR3 is TGTGCCAGCAGCTTAAAAGGGAATGAAAAACTGTTTTTT. It yields the protein CASSLKGNEKLFF.

This clonotype appeared a few times. The rearrangement links TRBV6-5 to TRBJ2-1; no clear D. Germline values: CDR1 MNHEY, CDR2 SVGAGI. The CDR3 is made up of 11 amino acids. Trimming shortened V by 4 bases and J by 12 bases, and 10 bases separated the two germline ends. The CDR3 DNA is TGTGCCAGCAGTTCCGGCTTGGGGCAGTTCTTC. This codes for CASSSGLGQFF.

This clonotype was found a few times. This chain joins TRBV24-1 and TRBJ2-3, with D uncertain. CDR1 KGHDR and CDR2 SFDVKD come from the germline V gene. V was shortened by 4 bases and J by 11 bases, with 15 bases between the two germline ends. This CDR3 spans 13 amino acids. This chain's CDR3 is CATSDPLSQEQYF. The CDR3 bases are TGTGCCACCAGTGACCCTTTAAGTCAGGAGCAGTATTTT.